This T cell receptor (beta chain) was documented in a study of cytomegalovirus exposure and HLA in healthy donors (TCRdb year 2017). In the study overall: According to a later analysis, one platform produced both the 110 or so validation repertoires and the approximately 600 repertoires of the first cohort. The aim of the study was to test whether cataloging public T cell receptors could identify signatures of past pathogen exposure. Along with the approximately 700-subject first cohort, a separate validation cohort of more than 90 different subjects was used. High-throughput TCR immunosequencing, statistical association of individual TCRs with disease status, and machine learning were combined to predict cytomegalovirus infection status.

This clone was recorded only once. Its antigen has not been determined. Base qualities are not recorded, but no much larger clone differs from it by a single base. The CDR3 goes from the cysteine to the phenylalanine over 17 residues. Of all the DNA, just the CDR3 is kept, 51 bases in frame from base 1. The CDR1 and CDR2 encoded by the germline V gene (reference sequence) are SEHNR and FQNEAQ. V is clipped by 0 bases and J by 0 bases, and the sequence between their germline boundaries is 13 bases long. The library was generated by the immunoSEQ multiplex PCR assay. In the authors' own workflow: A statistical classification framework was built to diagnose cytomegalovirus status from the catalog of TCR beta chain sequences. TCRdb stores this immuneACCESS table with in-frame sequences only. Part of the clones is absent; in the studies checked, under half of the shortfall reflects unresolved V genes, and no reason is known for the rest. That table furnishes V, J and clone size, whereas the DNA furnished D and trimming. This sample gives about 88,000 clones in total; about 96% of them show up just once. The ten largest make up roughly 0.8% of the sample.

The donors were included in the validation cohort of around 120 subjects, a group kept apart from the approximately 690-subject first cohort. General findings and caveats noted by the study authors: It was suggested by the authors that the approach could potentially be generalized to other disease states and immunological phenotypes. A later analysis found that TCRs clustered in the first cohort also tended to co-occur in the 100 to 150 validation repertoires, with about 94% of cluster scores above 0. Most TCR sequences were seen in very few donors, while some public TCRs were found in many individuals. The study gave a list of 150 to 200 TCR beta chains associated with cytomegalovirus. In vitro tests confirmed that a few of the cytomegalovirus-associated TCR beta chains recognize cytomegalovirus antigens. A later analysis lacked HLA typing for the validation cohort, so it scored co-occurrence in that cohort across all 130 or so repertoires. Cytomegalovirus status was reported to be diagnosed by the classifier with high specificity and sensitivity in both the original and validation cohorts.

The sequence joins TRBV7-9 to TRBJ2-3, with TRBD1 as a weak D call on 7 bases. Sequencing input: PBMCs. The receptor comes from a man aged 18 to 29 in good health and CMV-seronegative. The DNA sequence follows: TGTGCCAGCAGCTTAGCTCCAGGGGGGAGTAGCACAGATACGCAGTATTTT. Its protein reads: CASSLAPGGSSTDTQYF.